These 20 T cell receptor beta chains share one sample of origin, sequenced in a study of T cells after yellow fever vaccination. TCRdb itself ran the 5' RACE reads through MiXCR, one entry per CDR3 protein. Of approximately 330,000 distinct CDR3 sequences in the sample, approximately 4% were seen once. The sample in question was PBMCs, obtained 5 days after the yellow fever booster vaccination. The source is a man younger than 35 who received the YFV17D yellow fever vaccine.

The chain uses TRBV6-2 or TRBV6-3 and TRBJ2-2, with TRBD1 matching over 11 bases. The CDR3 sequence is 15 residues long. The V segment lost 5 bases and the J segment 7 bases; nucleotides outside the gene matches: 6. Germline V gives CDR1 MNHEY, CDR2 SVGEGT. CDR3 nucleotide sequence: TGTGCCAGCAGTCCCGGGACAGGGGGTTACGGGGAGCTGTTTTTT. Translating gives CASSPGTGGYGELFF.

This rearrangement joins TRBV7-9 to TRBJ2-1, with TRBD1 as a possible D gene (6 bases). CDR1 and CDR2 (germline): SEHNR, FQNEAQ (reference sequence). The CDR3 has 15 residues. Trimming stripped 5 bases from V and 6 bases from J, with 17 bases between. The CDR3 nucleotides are TGTGCCAGCAGCCAGGTTAAACAGGGTATCAATGAGCAGTTCTTC. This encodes CASSQVKQGINEQFF.

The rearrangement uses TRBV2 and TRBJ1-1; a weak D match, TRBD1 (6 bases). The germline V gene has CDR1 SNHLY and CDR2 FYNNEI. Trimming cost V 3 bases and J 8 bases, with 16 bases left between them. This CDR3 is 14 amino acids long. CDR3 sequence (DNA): TGTGCCAGCAGTGAGTTTAGGGGGGAATCAGAAGCTTTCTTT. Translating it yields CASSEFRGESEAFF.

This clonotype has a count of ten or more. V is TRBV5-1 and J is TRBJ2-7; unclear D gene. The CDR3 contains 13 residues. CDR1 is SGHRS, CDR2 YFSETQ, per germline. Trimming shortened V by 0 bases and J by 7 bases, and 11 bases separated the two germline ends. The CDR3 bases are TGCGCCAGCAGCTTGGCCCCTGGTTGGGAGCAGTACGTC. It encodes CASSLAPGWEQYV.

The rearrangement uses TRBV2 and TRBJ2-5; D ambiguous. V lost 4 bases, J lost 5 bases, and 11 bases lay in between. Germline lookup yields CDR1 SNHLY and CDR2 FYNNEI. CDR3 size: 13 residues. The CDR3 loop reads CASSAPSEETQYF. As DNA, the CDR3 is TGTGCCAGCAGTGCCCCATCAGAGGAGACCCAGTACTTC.

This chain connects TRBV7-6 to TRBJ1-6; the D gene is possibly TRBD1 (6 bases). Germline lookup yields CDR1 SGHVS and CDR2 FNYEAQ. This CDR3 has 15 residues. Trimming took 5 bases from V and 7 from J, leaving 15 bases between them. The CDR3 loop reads CASSGSTGFNSPLHF. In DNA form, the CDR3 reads TGTGCCAGCAGCGGCAGCACAGGGTTCAATTCACCCCTCCACTTT.

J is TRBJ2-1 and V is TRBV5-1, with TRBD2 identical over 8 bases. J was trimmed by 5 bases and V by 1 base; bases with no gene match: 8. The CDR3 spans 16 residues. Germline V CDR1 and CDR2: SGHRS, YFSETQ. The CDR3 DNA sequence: TGCGCCAGCAGCTTGAATGGCGGGGGGAATAACAATGAGCAGTTCTTC. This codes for CASSLNGGGNNNEQFF.

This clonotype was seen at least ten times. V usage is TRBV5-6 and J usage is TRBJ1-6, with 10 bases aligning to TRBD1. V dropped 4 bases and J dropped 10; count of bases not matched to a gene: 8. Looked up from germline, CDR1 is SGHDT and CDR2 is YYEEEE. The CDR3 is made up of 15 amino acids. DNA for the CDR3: TGTGCCAGCAGCCTACGGACAGGGGGTAGATCACCCCTCCACTTT. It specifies CASSLRTGGRSPLHF.

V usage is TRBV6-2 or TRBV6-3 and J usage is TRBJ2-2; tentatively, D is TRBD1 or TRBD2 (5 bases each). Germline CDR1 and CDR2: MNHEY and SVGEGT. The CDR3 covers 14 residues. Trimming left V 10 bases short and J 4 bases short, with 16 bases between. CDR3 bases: TGTGCCACCGTGAGGGGCTCCCCCACCGGGGAGCTGTTTTTT. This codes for CATVRGSPTGELFF.

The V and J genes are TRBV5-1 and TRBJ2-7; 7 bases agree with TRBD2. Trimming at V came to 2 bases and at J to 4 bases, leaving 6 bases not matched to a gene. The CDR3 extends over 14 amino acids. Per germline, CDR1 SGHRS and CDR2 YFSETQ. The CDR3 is CASSLRGEYYEQYF. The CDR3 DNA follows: TGCGCCAGCAGCTTACGGGGGGAGTATTACGAGCAGTACTTC.

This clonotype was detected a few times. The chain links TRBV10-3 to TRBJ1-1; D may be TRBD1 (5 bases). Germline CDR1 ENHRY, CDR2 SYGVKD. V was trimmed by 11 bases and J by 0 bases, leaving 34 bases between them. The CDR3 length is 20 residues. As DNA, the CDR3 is TGTGCCCCCCGTTGGGGGATGTCGATCGACGCGGACCTCATGAACACTGAAGCTTTCTTT. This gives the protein CAPRWGMSIDADLMNTEAFF.

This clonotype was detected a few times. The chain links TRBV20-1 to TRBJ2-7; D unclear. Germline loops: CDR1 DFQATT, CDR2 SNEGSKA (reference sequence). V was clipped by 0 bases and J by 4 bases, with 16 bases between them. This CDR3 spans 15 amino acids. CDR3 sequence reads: CSARDRSTTAYEQYF. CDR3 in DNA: TGCAGTGCTAGAGATAGGAGCACGACCGCTTACGAGCAGTACTTC.

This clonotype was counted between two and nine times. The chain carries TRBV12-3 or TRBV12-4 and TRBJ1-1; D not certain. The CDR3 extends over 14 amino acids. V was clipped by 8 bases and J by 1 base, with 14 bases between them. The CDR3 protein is CASRLTGPNTEAFF. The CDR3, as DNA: TGTGCCAGCCGACTCACGGGCCCGAACACTGAAGCTTTCTTT.

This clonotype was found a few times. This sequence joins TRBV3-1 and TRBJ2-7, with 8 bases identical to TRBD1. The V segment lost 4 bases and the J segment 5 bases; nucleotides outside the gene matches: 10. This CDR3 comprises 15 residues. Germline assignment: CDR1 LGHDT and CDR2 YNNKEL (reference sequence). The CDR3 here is CASSPRRTGTNEQYF. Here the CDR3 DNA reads TGTGCCAGCAGCCCGCGAAGGACAGGGACGAACGAGCAGTACTTC.

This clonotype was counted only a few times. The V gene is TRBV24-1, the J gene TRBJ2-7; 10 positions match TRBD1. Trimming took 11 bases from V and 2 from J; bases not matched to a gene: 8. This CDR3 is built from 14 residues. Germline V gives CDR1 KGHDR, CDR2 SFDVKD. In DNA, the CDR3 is TGTGCCAGAGGGGACAGGGGAATCACCTACGAGCAGTACGTC. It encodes CARGDRGITYEQYV.

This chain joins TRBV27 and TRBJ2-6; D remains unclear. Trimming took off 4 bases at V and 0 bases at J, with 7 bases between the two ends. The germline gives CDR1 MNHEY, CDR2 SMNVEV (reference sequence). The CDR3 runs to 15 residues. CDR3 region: CASSSDGSGANVLTF. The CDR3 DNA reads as TGTGCCAGCAGTTCGGACGGCTCTGGGGCCAACGTCCTGACTTTC.

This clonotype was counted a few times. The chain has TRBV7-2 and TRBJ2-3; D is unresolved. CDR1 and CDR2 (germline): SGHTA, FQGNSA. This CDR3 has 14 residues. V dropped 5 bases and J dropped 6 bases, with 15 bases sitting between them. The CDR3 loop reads CASSAGFYGDTQYF. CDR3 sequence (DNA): TGTGCCAGCAGCGCAGGTTTCTACGGGGATACGCAGTATTTT.

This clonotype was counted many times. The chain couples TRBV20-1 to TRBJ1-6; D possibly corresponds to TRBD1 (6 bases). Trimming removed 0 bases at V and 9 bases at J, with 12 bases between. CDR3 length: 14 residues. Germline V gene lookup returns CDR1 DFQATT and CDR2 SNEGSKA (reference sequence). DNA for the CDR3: TGCAGTGCTAGAGATTTACGGGGGGCTTCACCCCTCCACTTT. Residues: CSARDLRGASPLHF.

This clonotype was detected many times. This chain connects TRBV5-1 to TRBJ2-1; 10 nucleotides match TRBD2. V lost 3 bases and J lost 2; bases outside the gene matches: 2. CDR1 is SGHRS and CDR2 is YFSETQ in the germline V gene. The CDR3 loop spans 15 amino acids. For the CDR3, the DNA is TGCGCCAGCAGCTCAGCGGGGGGGGCCTACAATGAGCAGTTCTTC. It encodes CASSSAGGAYNEQFF.

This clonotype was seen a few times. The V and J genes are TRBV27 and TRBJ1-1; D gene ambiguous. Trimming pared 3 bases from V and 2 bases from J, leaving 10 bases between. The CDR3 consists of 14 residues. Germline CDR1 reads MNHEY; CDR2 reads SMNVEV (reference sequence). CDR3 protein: CASSFRAENTEAFF. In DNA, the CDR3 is TGTGCCAGCAGTTTTCGGGCGGAAAACACTGAAGCTTTCTTT.